This passage covers 8 T cell receptor beta chains from one sample sequenced in a study of identical twins. TCRdb re-derived calls from the 5' RACE reads in MiXCR, one entry per CDR3 protein. The sample carries about 260,000 distinct CDR3 sequences, roughly 7% recorded once. The same specimen was also included in a second study, on yellow fever vaccine responses in identical twins.

The sample comprised memory (CD45RO+) T cells sorted from blood. The receptors come from a woman under 30 in good health.

The table lists this clonotype with a few counts. The rearrangement links TRBV28 to TRBJ2-5; TRBD2 aligns across 8 bases. The V gene's germline CDR1 is MDHEN and CDR2 SYDVKM. This CDR3 spans 17 amino acids. Trimming removed 5 bases from V and 5 bases from J; junction bases left unmatched: 16. The CDR3 here is CASSGNPGLGPFETQYF. For the CDR3, the DNA is TGTGCCAGCAGTGGTAACCCGGGACTAGGCCCTTTTGAGACCCAGTACTTC.

This clonotype was picked up a small number of times. The J gene is TRBJ2-7, the V gene TRBV2; D is undetermined. In germline, CDR1 is SNHLY, CDR2 FYNNEI. The V and J ends lost 5 bases and 6 bases respectively, with 11 bases between them. The CDR3 runs to 12 residues. CDR3 protein: CASSHDLGEQYF. The CDR3 bases are TGTGCCAGCAGTCATGACCTAGGCGAGCAGTACTTC.

This clonotype has ten or more counts. V gene TRBV12-3 or TRBV12-4 combines with J gene TRBJ2-1, with 10 bases that match TRBD1. CDR3 length: 14 residues. The V segment lost 7 bases and the J segment 9 bases; nucleotides outside the gene matches: 9. The CDR3 coding sequence is TGTGCCAGCACCTCCCGACAGGGGGCGAGTGAGCAGTTCTTC. Translation gives CASTSRQGASEQFF.

The chain links TRBV4-1 to TRBJ2-7; the match to TRBD1 covers 7 bases. The trim removed 3 bases at V and 6 bases at J, leaving 14 bases unmatched. CDR1 and CDR2 (germline): MGHRA, YSYEKL. This CDR3 comprises 16 residues. The CDR3 nucleotides are TGCGCCAGCAGCCAGCGGGCCCGACAGGGTATTCTCGAGCAGTACTTC. Amino acid sequence: CASSQRARQGILEQYF.

V and J are TRBV3-1 and TRBJ1-2; TRBD1 matches at 8 bases. The V and J ends lost 10 bases and 4 bases, in that order; junction bases with no gene match: 14. This CDR3 spans 15 amino acids. Germline V CDR1 and CDR2: LGHDT, YNNKEL (reference sequence). CDR3 region: CATCKWQGAGYGYTF. Here the CDR3 DNA reads TGTGCCACCTGCAAATGGCAGGGGGCGGGCTATGGCTACACCTTC. The full variable domain, rest sourced from reference TRBV3-1 and TRBJ1-2, is DTAVSQTPKYLVTQMGNDKSIKCEQNLGHDTMYWYKQDSKKFLKIMFSYNNKELIINETVPNRFSPKSPDKAHLNLHINSLELGDSAVYFCATCKWQGAGYGYTFGSGTRLTVV.

This clonotype was found many times. The CDR3 coding sequence is TGTGCCAGCAGTTTGTTGGGGGGCTCCTACAATGAGCAGTTCTTC. Residues: CASSLLGGSYNEQFF. The V call is TRBV25-1, the J call TRBJ2-1, with D possibly TRBD2 on 6 matching bases. Germline lookup yields CDR1 MGHDK and CDR2 SYGVNS. V was shortened by 5 bases and J by 0 bases, with 11 bases between the two germline ends. The CDR3 length is 15 residues.

This clonotype showed up many times. The rearrangement uses TRBV7-8 and TRBJ2-3, with 7 bases identical to TRBD2. The CDR3 is made up of 15 amino acids. With V trimmed by 3 bases and J by 4 bases, 7 bases remained unmatched. Germline loops: CDR1 SGHVS, CDR2 FQNEAQ. CDR3 bases: TGTGCCAGCAGCTTTGGCGGGGGAGGGGCAGATACGCAGTATTTT. Translation: CASSFGGGGADTQYF.

This clonotype has just a few counts. This chain joins TRBV2 and TRBJ2-7; 9 bases agree with TRBD2. The germline V gene encodes CDR1 SNHLY and CDR2 FYNNEI. With 6 bases clipped from V and 4 bases from J, the junction kept 1 base outside the gene matches. This CDR3 is 12 amino acids long. The CDR3, as DNA: TGTGCCAGCAGGCGGGAGGGGTACGAGCAGTACTTC. Translating it yields CASRREGYEQYF.